This T cell receptor (beta chain) was sequenced during a study of blood T cell repertoires in COVID-19. The assay was immunoSEQ multiplex PCR, and TCRdb's table has in-frame clones only and misses some. The sample consists of approximately 230,000 clones, under 90% of them appearing once. The CDR3 length is 16 residues. Trimming at V came to 7 bases and at J to 4 bases, leaving 10 bases not matched to a gene. CDR1 is MDHEN and CDR2 is SYDVKM in the germline V gene. This receptor was obtained from a man aged 18 to 29 who had recovered from COVID-19. The specimen was PBMCs or T cells enriched from blood (not recorded which). The chain combines TRBV28 with TRBJ2-5; the match to TRBD2 covers 12 bases. The CDR3 region has the DNA TGTGCCAGCACCCAAAGTGGGACTAGCGGGCTAGAGACCCAGTACTTC. Translated, it gives CASTQSGTSGLETQYF.